This TCR beta chain was identified during a study of blood T cell repertoires in COVID-19. On the study more broadly: In each case, the material was cDNA or gDNA derived from T cells, B-cell-depleted T cells, or PBMCs.

Trimming stripped 4 bases from V and 5 bases from J, with 11 bases between. From germline, CDR1 is MNHEY and CDR2 SVGAGI. This CDR3 region has 14 residues. Sequenced by immunoSEQ multiplex PCR; TCRdb stores in-frame clones only, minus some. The sample includes 310,000 or so clones, around 87% of them seen just once. The J gene is TRBJ2-2, the V gene TRBV6-5, with D possibly matching TRBD1 (5 bases). This receptor was identified in a man aged 50 to 59 with active or convalescent COVID-19. Source material: peripheral blood. The CDR3 sequence: CASSSGQYTGELFF. The CDR3 bases are TGTGCCAGCAGTTCCGGACAATATACCGGGGAGCTGTTTTTT.